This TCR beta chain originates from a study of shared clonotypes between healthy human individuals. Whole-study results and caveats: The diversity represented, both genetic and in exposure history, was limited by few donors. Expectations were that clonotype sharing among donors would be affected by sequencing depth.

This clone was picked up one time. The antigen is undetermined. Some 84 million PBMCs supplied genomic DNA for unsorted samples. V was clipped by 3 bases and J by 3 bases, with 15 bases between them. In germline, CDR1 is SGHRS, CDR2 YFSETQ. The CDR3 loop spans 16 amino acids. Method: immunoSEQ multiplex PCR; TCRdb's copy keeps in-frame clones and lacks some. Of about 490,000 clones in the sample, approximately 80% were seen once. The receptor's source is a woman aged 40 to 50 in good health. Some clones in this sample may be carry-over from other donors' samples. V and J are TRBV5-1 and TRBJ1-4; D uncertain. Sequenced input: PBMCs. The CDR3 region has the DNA TGCGCCAGCAGCTACTCCACGACATGGGCTAATGAAAAACTGTTTTTT. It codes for CASSYSTTWANEKLFF.